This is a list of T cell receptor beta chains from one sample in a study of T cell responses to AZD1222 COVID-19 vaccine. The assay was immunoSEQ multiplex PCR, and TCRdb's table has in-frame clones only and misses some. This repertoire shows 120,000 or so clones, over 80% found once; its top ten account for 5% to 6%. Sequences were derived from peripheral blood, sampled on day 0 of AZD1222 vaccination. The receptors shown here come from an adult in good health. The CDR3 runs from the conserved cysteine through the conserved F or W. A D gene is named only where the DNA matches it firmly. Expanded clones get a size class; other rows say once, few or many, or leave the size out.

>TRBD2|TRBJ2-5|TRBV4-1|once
CASSQDGRAQETQYF
TGCGCCAGCAGCCAAGATGGGAGGGCCCAAGAGACCCAGTACTTC
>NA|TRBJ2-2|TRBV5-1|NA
CASSLNWGPTGELFF
TGCGCCAGCAGCTTGAACTGGGGTCCCACCGGGGAGCTGTTTTTT
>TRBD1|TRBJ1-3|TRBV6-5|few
CASRIQGAERNTIYF
TGTGCCAGCAGGATACAGGGGGCAGAAAGAAACACCATATATTTT
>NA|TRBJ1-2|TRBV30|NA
CACHNGFDPGYGYTF
TGTGCCTGCCATAACGGGTTCGATCCAGGGTATGGCTACACCTTC
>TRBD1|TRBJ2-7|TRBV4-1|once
CASAGKGDREEKQYF
TGCGCCAGCGCAGGAAAGGGGGACAGGGAGGAAAAGCAGTACTTC
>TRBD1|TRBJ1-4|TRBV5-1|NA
CASSSDGQGEKLFF
TGCGCCAGCAGCTCGGACGGACAGGGCGAAAAACTGTTTTTT
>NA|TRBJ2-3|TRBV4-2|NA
CASSQETLGGQLDTQYF
TGTGCCAGCAGCCAAGAAACACTAGGGGGGCAACTAGATACGCAGTATTTT
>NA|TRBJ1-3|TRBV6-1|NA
CASSESVQSSGNTIYF
TGTGCCAGCAGTGAGTCCGTTCAGAGCTCTGGAAACACCATATATTTT
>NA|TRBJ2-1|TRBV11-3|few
CASSLRGTTINEQFF
TGTGCCAGCAGCTTACGAGGGACAACCATCAATGAGCAGTTCTTC
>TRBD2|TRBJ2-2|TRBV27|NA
CASSLYGWSGAGGNTGELFF
TGTGCCAGCAGTTTATACGGATGGTCAGGGGCGGGGGGCAACACCGGGGAGCTGTTTTTT
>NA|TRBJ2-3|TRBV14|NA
CASSQVGGTSTDTQYF
TGTGCCAGCAGCCAAGTAGGAGGAACTAGCACAGATACGCAGTATTTT
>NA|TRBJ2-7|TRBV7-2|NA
CASSLGRVTFYEQYF
TGTGCCAGCAGCTTAGGTAGGGTCACTTTCTACGAGCAGTACTTC
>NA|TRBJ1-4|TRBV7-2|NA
CASSRRVNEKLFF
TGTGCCAGCAGCAGGAGAGTAAATGAAAAACTGTTTTTT
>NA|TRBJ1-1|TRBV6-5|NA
CASSYPPGTVNTEAFF
TGTGCCAGCAGTTACCCCCCCGGGACGGTGAACACTGAAGCTTTCTTT
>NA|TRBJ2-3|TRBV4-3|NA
CASSQDLAAGTDTQYF
TGCGCCAGCAGCCAAGATCTCGCGGCGGGCACAGATACGCAGTATTTT
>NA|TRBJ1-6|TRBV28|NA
CASSTNSQGNSPLHF
TGTGCCAGCAGCACGAACAGTCAGGGGAATTCACCCCTCCACTTT
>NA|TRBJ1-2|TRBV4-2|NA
CASSQDVAYGYTF
TGTGCCAGCAGCCAAGATGTGGCCTATGGCTACACCTTC
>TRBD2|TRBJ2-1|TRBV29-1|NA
CSVERRTSGRANEQFF
TGCAGCGTTGAACGGCGGACTAGCGGGAGGGCCAATGAGCAGTTCTTC
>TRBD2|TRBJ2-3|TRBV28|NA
CASSPPTSGSSDTQYF
TGTGCCAGCAGTCCCCCGACTAGCGGGAGCTCGGATACGCAGTATTTT
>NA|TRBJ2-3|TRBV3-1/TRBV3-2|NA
CASSQEQGEADTQYF
TGTGCCAGCAGCCAAGAGCAGGGGGAGGCTGATACGCAGTATTTT
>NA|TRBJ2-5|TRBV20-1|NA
CSARRQETQYF
TGCAGTGCTAGACGGCAAGAGACCCAGTACTTC
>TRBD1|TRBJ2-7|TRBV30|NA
CASRTGAFEQYF
TGTGCCTCCCGGACAGGGGCCTTCGAGCAGTACTTC
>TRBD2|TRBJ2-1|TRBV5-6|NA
CASSPYTSGRGEQFF
TGTGCCAGCAGCCCCTATACTAGCGGGAGAGGTGAGCAGTTCTTC
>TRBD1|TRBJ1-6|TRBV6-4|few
CASSDSDRGSPLHF
TGTGCCAGCAGTGACTCGGACAGGGGTTCACCCCTCCACTTT
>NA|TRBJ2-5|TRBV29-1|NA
CSSNSGTSSEETQYF
TGCAGCTCAAACTCCGGGACCTCCTCGGAGGAGACCCAGTACTTC
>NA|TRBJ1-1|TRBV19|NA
CASSTGPNTEAFF
TGTGCCAGTAGTACCGGGCCGAACACTGAAGCTTTCTTT
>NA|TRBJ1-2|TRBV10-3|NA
CASCLSPSNYGYTF
TGTGCCTCCTGTCTCTCGCCCTCTAACTATGGCTACACCTTC
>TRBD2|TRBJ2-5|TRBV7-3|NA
CASSPTSDQETQYF
TGTGCCAGCAGCCCGACTAGCGACCAAGAGACCCAGTACTTC
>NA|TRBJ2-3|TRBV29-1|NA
CSAEVQGTDTQYF
TGCAGCGCCGAAGTCCAGGGTACAGATACGCAGTATTTT
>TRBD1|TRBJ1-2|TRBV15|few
CATSRDGGQGGYGYTF
TGTGCCACCAGCAGAGACGGGGGGCAGGGGGGCTATGGCTACACCTTC
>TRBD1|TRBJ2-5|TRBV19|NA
CARKDRGRRKGTQYF
TGTGCCAGGAAGGACAGGGGGCGTCGCAAGGGGACCCAGTACTTC
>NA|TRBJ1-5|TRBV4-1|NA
CASSQDTAQGQHF
TGCGCCAGCAGCCAAGATACTGCCCAGGGCCAGCATTTT
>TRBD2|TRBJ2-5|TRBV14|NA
CASSQDGLAGAETQYF
TGTGCCAGCAGCCAAGATGGGCTAGCGGGAGCAGAGACCCAGTACTTC
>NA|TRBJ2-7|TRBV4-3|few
CASSQERGRTYEQYF
TGCGCCAGCAGCCAAGAACGGGGACGGACCTACGAGCAGTACTTC
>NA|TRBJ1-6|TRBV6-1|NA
CASSELGGPNSPLHF
TGTGCCAGCAGTGAACTGGGAGGCCCCAATTCACCCCTCCACTTT
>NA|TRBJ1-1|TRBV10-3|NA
CAISPRESEAFF
TGTGCCATCAGTCCCAGGGAGAGTGAAGCTTTCTTT
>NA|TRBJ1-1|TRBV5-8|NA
CASSRFAYMNTEAFF
TGTGCCAGCAGCCGTTTCGCCTACATGAACACTGAAGCTTTCTTT
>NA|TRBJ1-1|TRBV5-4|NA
CASSGPGYGTEAFF
TGTGCCAGCAGCGGCCCGGGATATGGCACTGAAGCTTTCTTT
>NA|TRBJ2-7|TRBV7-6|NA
CASSSVPASGGSYEQYF
TGTGCCAGCAGCTCCGTACCGGCATCAGGTGGCTCCTACGAGCAGTACTTC
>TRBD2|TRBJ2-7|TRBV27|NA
CASSPGTSGREQYF
TGTGCCAGCAGTCCCGGGACTAGCGGGAGGGAGCAGTACTTC
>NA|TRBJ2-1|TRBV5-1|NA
CASSLGESIRNEQFF
TGCGCCAGCAGCCTCGGGGAATCTATTCGGAATGAGCAGTTCTTC
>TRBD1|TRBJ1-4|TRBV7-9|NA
CASSRGQGGETNEKLFF
TGTGCCAGCAGCCGGGGACAGGGCGGAGAAACTAATGAAAAACTGTTTTTT
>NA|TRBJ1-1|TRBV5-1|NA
CASSRQGNTEAFF
TGCGCCAGCAGCCGCCAGGGGAACACTGAAGCTTTCTTT
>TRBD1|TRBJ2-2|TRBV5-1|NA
CASSSGTGLGNGELFF
TGCGCCAGCAGCTCGGGGACAGGGCTTGGTAACGGGGAGCTGTTTTTT
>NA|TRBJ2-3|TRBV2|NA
CASSVNGREDTQYF
TGTGCCAGCAGTGTCAACGGGAGAGAAGATACGCAGTATTTT
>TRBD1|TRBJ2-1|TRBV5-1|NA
CASEPGQGYNEQFF
TGCGCCAGCGAACCGGGACAGGGGTACAATGAGCAGTTCTTC
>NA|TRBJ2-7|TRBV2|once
CASRPTASYEQYF
TGTGCCAGCAGACCGACAGCGTCCTACGAGCAGTACTTC
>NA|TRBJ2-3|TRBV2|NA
CASSGLRSSTDTQYF
TGTGCCAGCAGTGGACTTAGATCTAGCACAGATACGCAGTATTTT
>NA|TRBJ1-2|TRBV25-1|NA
CASRGGNYGYTF
TGTGCCAGCAGAGGGGGGAACTATGGCTACACCTTC
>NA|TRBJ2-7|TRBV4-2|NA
CASSFRGATGYEQYF
TGTGCCAGCAGCTTTCGGGGGGCCACCGGCTACGAGCAGTACTTC
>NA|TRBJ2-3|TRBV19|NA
CASSIKKGVDTQYF
TGTGCCAGTAGTATAAAAAAGGGGGTCGATACGCAGTATTTT
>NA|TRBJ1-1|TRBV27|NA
CATLRGTEAFF
TGTGCCACCCTTCGGGGGACTGAAGCTTTCTTT
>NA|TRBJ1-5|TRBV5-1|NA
CASSLDRNGQPQHF
TGCGCCAGCAGCTTGGACAGGAATGGACAGCCCCAGCATTTT
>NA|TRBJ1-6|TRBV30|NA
CAWSPHGPGDSPLHF
TGTGCCTGGAGTCCACACGGGCCGGGGGATTCACCCCTCCACTTT
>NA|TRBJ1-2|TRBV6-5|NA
CASRPSPNRRGYTF
TGTGCCAGCAGGCCCTCCCCGAACCGGCGGGGCTACACCTTC
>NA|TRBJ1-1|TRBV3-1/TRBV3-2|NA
CASSPPGLSDTEAFF
TGTGCCAGCAGCCCCCCAGGACTCTCTGACACTGAAGCTTTCTTT
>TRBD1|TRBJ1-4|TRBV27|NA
CASSFSSGTARNEKLFF
TGTGCCAGCAGTTTCTCTTCCGGGACAGCTCGTAATGAAAAACTGTTTTTT
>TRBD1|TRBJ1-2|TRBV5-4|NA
CASSAGTDYGYTF
TGTGCCAGCAGCGCCGGGACAGACTATGGCTACACCTTC
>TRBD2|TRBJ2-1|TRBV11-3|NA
CASSYSFGTSTYNEQFF
TGTGCCAGCAGTTATTCGTTCGGGACTAGTACCTACAATGAGCAGTTCTTC